Sequencing of this T cell receptor beta chain was carried out in a study of sequential checkpoint blockade in melanoma. About the research overall: TCRbeta immunosequencing was performed on DNA from roughly 90 pretreatment melanoma tumor samples.

Germline V gene sequence: CDR1 SGHNT, CDR2 YENEEA. V gave up 5 bases and J gave up 0 bases; unmatched junction bases: 12. The length of the CDR3 is 18 residues. Notes on the study in general: For nivolumab-first patients, baseline tumor clonality was associated with response. About 30 times likelier clinical benefit followed increased tumor T-cell fraction and clonality.

This clone counts as medium-sized. Its target is not known. Treatment noted: randomized to nivolumab then ipilimumab (arm A) or the reverse (arm B). Sequencing used immunoSEQ multiplex PCR; TCRdb keeps in-frame clones, though not all of them. The sample gives around 2,900 clones, around 23% of which show up once; approximately 12% is in the top ten. This sequence joins TRBV11-3 and TRBJ2-3; TRBD1 matches at 9 bases. Material: tumor tissue (inferred from file names), obtained from a patient given nivolumab and ipilimumab in sequence. This clonotype was sampled from a human donor with melanoma. The CDR3 reads CASSILTAGTGSTDTQYF. CDR3 DNA sequence: TGTGCCAGCAGCATATTGACGGCCGGGACAGGGAGCACAGATACGCAGTATTTT.